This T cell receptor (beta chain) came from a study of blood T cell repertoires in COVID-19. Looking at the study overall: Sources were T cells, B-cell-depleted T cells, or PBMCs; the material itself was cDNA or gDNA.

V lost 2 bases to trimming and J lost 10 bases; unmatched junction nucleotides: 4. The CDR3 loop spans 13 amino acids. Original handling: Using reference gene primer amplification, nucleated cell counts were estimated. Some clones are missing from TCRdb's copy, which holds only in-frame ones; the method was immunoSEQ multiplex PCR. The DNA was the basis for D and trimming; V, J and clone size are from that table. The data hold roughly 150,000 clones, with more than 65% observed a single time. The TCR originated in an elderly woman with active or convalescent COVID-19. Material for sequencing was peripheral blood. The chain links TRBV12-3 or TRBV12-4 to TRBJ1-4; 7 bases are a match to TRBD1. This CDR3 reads CASSLNPGGKLFF. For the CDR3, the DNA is TGTGCCAGCAGTTTAAACCCAGGGGGAAAACTGTTTTTT.